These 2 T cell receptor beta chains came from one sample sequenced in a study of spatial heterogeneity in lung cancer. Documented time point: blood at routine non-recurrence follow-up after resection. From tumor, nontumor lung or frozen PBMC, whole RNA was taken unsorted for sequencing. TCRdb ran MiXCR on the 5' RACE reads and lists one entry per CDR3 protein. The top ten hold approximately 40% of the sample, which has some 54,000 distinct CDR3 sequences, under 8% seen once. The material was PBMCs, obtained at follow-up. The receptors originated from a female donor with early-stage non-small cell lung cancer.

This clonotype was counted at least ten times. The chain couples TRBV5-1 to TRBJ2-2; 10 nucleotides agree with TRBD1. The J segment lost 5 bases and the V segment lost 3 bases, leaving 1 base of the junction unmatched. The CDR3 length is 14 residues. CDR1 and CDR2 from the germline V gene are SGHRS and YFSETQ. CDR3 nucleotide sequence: TGCGCCAGCAGCTGGGGACAGGGGACCGGGGAGCTGTTTTTT. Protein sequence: CASSWGQGTGELFF.

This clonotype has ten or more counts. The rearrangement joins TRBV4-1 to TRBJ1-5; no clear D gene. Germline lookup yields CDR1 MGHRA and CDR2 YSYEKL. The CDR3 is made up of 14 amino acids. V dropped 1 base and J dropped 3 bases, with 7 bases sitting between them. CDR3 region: CASSQGRINQPQHF. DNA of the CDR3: TGCGCCAGCAGCCAAGGACGCATCAATCAGCCCCAGCATTTT.